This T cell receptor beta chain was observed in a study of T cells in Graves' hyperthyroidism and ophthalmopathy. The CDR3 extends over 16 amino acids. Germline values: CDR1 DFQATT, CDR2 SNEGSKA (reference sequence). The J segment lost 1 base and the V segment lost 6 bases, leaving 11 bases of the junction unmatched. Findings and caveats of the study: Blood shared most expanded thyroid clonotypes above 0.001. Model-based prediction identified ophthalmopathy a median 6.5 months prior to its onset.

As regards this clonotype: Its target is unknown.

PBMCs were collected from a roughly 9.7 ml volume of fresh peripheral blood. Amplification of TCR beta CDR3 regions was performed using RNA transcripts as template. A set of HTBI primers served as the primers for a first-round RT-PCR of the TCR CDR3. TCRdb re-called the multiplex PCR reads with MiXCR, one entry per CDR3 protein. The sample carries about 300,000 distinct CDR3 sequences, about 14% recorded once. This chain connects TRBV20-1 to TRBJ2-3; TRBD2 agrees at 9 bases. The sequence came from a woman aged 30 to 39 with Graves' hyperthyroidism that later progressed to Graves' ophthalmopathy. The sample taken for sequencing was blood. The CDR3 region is CSARAPASGGTDTQYF. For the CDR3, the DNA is TGCAGTGCCCGAGCCCCGGCTAGCGGGGGCACAGATACGCAGTATTTT.